The clone carrying this T cell receptor (beta chain) was recorded a few times. Other DNA sequences in this sample translate to the same CDR3. Method: immunoSEQ multiplex PCR; TCRdb's copy keeps in-frame clones and lacks some. The sample has about 980,000 clones; over 60% are singletons. The data are from a study of shared clonotypes between healthy human individuals. V was clipped by 0 bases and J by 1 base, with 10 bases between them. Germline V CDR1 and CDR2: SGHRS, YFSETQ. The length of the CDR3 is 15 residues. What was sequenced was memory CD4+ T cells sorted from blood. Noted subset: CD45RA-negative fraction. The TCR originated in a man younger than 35 in good health. V is TRBV5-1 and J is TRBJ1-1; D is possibly TRBD1 (5 bases). CDR3 amino acids: CASSLGGTQNTEAFF. CDR3 DNA sequence: TGCGCCAGCAGCTTGGGGGGGACCCAGAACACTGAAGCTTTCTTT.